The 31 T cell receptor beta chains below come from one sample, sequenced in a study of blood T cell repertoires in COVID-19. The repertoire was sequenced with immunoSEQ multiplex PCR; TCRdb's copy has only in-frame clones and lacks some. This table has approximately 300,000 clones, about 92% appearing once. Material: PBMCs or T cells enriched from blood (not recorded which). These receptor sequences come from a woman in her 30s who had recovered from COVID-19.

CDR3 bases: TGTGCCAGCAGTTTAAGCCCCCTCGGGGGTGGCTACACCTTC. Amino acid sequence: CASSLSPLGGGYTF. V gene TRBV27 combines with J gene TRBJ1-2; TRBD1 might be the D (5 bases). Trimming left V 2 bases short and J 7 bases short, with 14 bases between. CDR1 and CDR2 from the germline V gene are MNHEY and SMNVEV (reference sequence). This CDR3 spans 14 amino acids.

The chain has TRBV4-3 and TRBJ1-1; 8 bases agree with TRBD1. With V trimmed by 0 bases and J by 7 bases, 7 bases remained unmatched. The CDR3 is 15 amino acids. The germline V gene has CDR1 LGHNA and CDR2 YSLEER. The chain's CDR3 is CASSQEIYRGSEAFF. The CDR3 nucleotides read TGCGCCAGCAGCCAAGAAATTTACAGGGGGAGTGAAGCTTTCTTT.

The chain combines TRBV5-1 with TRBJ2-7; D might be TRBD1 (6 bases). The CDR3 consists of 14 residues. V lost 3 bases, J lost 6 bases, and 16 bases lay in between. Germline V lookup: CDR1 SGHRS, CDR2 YFSETQ. The CDR3 region is CASSSQGLTGEQYF. The DNA for the CDR3 is TGCGCCAGCAGCTCACAGGGTCTCACCGGCGAGCAGTACTTC. Full variable domain (remainder filled in from reference TRBV5-1 and TRBJ2-7): KAGVTQTPRYLIKTRGQQVTLSCSPISGHRSVSWYQQTPGQGLQFLFEYFSETQRNKGNFPGRFSGRQFSNSRSEMNVSTLELGDSALYLCASSSQGLTGEQYFGPGTRLTVT.

Only one count was recorded for this clone. The rearrangement joins TRBV28 to TRBJ1-5; a weak D match, TRBD1 (5 bases). Germline CDR1 reads MDHEN; CDR2 reads SYDVKM. Trimming removed 5 bases at V and 2 bases at J, with 16 bases between. This CDR3 region has 16 residues. The CDR3, as DNA: TGTGCCAGCAGTCTGGGACTAACGGGAGGCAATCAGCCCCAGCATTTT. Translating it yields CASSLGLTGGNQPQHF.

This clone was observed a single time. The CDR3 loop is CASSEGGYNTEAFF. The CDR3 nucleotides read TGTGCCAGCAGTGAGGGGGGGTATAACACTGAAGCTTTCTTT. V is TRBV9 and J is TRBJ1-1; TRBD1 might be the D (6 bases). Per the germline V gene, CDR1 is SGDLS and CDR2 is YYNGEE. The V end lost 5 bases, the J end lost 2 bases, and 13 bases lay between the germline ends. The CDR3 runs to 14 residues.

The chain is built from TRBV25-1 and TRBJ1-2; the match to TRBD1 covers 7 bases. Germline CDR1 is MGHDK and CDR2 is SYGVNS. CDR3 length: 15 residues. Trimming at V came to 4 bases and at J to 8 bases, leaving 13 bases not matched to a gene. CDR3 amino acids: CASSALTGVTGGYTF. For the CDR3, the DNA is TGTGCCAGCAGTGCCCTAACAGGGGTAACGGGGGGCTACACCTTC.

This rearrangement joins TRBV27 to TRBJ2-1, with 13 bases lining up with TRBD2. V lost 4 bases to trimming and J lost 6 bases; unmatched junction nucleotides: 18. The germline V gene encodes CDR1 MNHEY and CDR2 SMNVEV (reference sequence). This CDR3 comprises 20 residues. In DNA form, the CDR3 reads TGTGCCAGCAGTTGGCGAGGGGTCACTAGCGGGAGGGCCATGGGCAATGAGCAGTTCTTC. It translates to CASSWRGVTSGRAMGNEQFF.

The chain recombines TRBV3-1 (or the pseudogene TRBV3-2) with TRBJ1-1, with D maybe TRBD1 (5 bases). Germline CDR1 LGHDT, CDR2 YNNKEL (reference sequence). This CDR3 has 17 residues. V dropped 0 bases and J dropped 3 bases, with 17 bases sitting between them. DNA for the CDR3: TGTGCCAGCAGCCAAGATAAGTACTTGGGGGGACACACTGAAGCTTTCTTT. Translation gives CASSQDKYLGGHTEAFF.

The V call is TRBV28, the J call TRBJ1-2; D gene ambiguous. The CDR3 runs to 13 residues. V lost 5 bases and J 4 bases, leaving 11 bases between the germline ends. The germline gives CDR1 MDHEN, CDR2 SYDVKM. The CDR3 loop reads CASSSTSLYGYTF. Written as DNA, the CDR3 is TGTGCCAGCAGTAGCACGAGTCTCTATGGCTACACCTTC.

The chain employs TRBV15 and TRBJ2-7; possibly TRBD2 for D (6 bases). The CDR3 has 12 amino acids. V was trimmed by 3 bases and J by 6 bases, leaving 9 bases between them. Germline V gene sequence: CDR1 LNHNV, CDR2 YYDKDF (reference sequence). Here the CDR3 DNA reads TGTGCCACCAGCAGTGGAGCGGGCGAGCAGTACTTC. Its protein product is CATSSGAGEQYF.

The chain employs TRBV19 and TRBJ2-7; 8 nucleotides line up with TRBD2. Germline V gene sequence: CDR1 LNHDA, CDR2 SQIVND (reference sequence). The length of the CDR3 is 16 residues. The trim removed 2 bases at V and 0 bases at J, leaving 6 bases unmatched. CDR3 amino acids: CASSISQRESSYEQYF. CDR3 coding DNA: TGTGCCAGTAGTATATCCCAGCGGGAGAGCTCCTACGAGCAGTACTTC.

V usage is TRBV20-1 and J usage is TRBJ1-2; 7 nucleotides line up with TRBD1. This CDR3 spans 15 amino acids. Germline lookup yields CDR1 DFQATT and CDR2 SNEGSKA (reference sequence). The V segment lost 3 bases and the J segment 6 bases; nucleotides outside the gene matches: 13. The DNA of the CDR3 is TGCAGTGCTAGTCTAGGGGGCAGCGGTCAGAATGGCTACACCTTC. This sequence encodes CSASLGGSGQNGYTF.

The chain joins TRBV19 to TRBJ2-7; TRBD2 agrees at 7 bases. Germline CDR1 is LNHDA and CDR2 is SQIVND (reference sequence). V gave up 3 bases and J gave up 4 bases; unmatched junction bases: 6. The CDR3 sequence is 14 residues long. The CDR3 region is CASSIRGVSYEQYF. Written as DNA, the CDR3 is TGTGCCAGTAGTATTCGGGGGGTATCGTACGAGCAGTACTTC.

The chain recombines TRBV6-2 or TRBV6-3 with TRBJ1-2; TRBD1 matches 9 bases. The V gene end was trimmed by 7 bases and the J gene end by 5 bases; junction bases not matched to a gene: 14. This CDR3 contains 16 residues. Germline values: CDR1 MNHEY, CDR2 SVGEGT. In DNA form, the CDR3 reads TGTGCCAGCATCCCTCGTTCTGGACAGGGGAGGTATGGCTACACCTTC. Its translation: CASIPRSGQGRYGYTF.

This clone was detected only once. This chain links TRBV24-1 with TRBJ2-1; 9 bases map to TRBD1. The ends lost 1 base at V and 8 bases at J; junction bases unmatched: 5. The length of the CDR3 is 15 residues. In germline, CDR1 is KGHDR, CDR2 SFDVKD. The CDR3 DNA reads TGTGCCACCAGTGATTTCGGGACAGGGCCGTATGAGCAGTTCTTC. Translation gives CATSDFGTGPYEQFF.

The chain joins TRBV2 to TRBJ2-7, with no clear D. This CDR3 region has 12 residues. CDR1 and CDR2 (germline): SNHLY, FYNNEI. Trimming shortened V by 8 bases and J by 6 bases, and 14 bases separated the two germline ends. Here the CDR3 DNA reads TGTGCCAGCGGCGGTTTCGTGGGCGAGCAGTACTTC. Translating gives CASGGFVGEQYF.

The rearrangement joins TRBV13 to TRBJ2-7; the match to TRBD1 covers 7 bases. V shed 1 base and J 3 bases; nucleotides not matched to a gene: 9. This CDR3 contains 16 residues. CDR1 PRHDT and CDR2 FYEKMQ come from the germline V gene (reference sequence). CDR3 amino acids: CASSLATGTDFYEQYF. CDR3 DNA sequence: TGTGCCAGCAGCTTAGCCACCGGGACAGACTTCTACGAGCAGTACTTC.

In its sample, this clone was seen once. Here the CDR3 DNA reads TGTGCCAGCAGTGAATTTGGCGGCTACAATGAGCAGTTCTTC. Its protein product is CASSEFGGYNEQFF. This chain links TRBV2 with TRBJ2-1, with D uncertain. Per the germline V gene, CDR1 is SNHLY and CDR2 is FYNNEI. The V end lost 2 bases, the J end lost 3 bases, and 8 bases lay between the germline ends. The CDR3 covers 14 residues.

This clone was recorded only once. The gene calls are TRBV11-2 and TRBJ2-7; 7 nucleotides agree with TRBD1. CDR3 length: 11 residues. CDR1 SGHAT and CDR2 FQNNGV come from the germline V gene. The J segment lost 7 bases and the V segment lost 6 bases, leaving 3 bases of the junction unmatched. The CDR3 DNA reads TGTGCCAGCAGACAGGGGCTGGAGCAGTACTTC. Translated: CASRQGLEQYF.

The chain combines TRBV2 with TRBJ2-2, with 13 bases identical to TRBD2. This CDR3 has 17 residues. From germline, CDR1 is SNHLY and CDR2 FYNNEI. V shed 6 bases, J shed 1 base, and the junction held 5 bases outside the gene matches. CDR3 residues: CASSLLAGGMNTGELFF. For the CDR3, the DNA is TGTGCCAGCAGCCTACTAGCGGGAGGGATGAACACCGGGGAGCTGTTTTTT. The full variable domain, in which reference TRBV2 and TRBJ2-2 provide the parts outside the CDR3, is EPEVTQTPSHQVTQMGQEVILRCVPISNHLYFYWYRQILGQKVEFLVSFYNNEISEKSEIFDDQFSVERPDGSNFTLKIRSTKLEDSAMYFCASSLLAGGMNTGELFFGEGSRLTVL.

The rearrangement uses TRBV12-5 and TRBJ2-1, with 7 bases lining up with TRBD2. The V segment lost 7 bases and the J segment 4 bases; nucleotides outside the gene matches: 13. This CDR3 is built from 16 residues. Germline-derived CDR1 and CDR2 are LGHNT and FRNRAP. DNA of the CDR3: TGTGCTAGTGCGACTAATGGGGGAGGGCGTTACAATGAGCAGTTCTTC. This codes for CASATNGGGRYNEQFF.

The gene calls are TRBV28 and TRBJ1-1, with TRBD1 as a possible D gene (5 bases). V was pared by 6 bases and J by 0 bases, with 11 bases between. CDR3 length: 14 amino acids. Per germline, CDR1 MDHEN and CDR2 SYDVKM. The CDR3 loop is CASRQEGMNTEAFF. In DNA form, the CDR3 reads TGTGCCAGCAGACAGGAGGGGATGAACACTGAAGCTTTCTTT.

J is TRBJ1-1 and V is TRBV4-2; 7 bases map to TRBD1. V trimming: 2 bases; J trimming: 1 base; junction bases outside the gene matches: 1. This CDR3 spans 14 amino acids. From germline, CDR1 is LGHNA and CDR2 YNFKEQ. This CDR3 reads CASSQQGGNTEAFF. CDR3 coding DNA: TGTGCCAGCAGCCAACAGGGGGGGAACACTGAAGCTTTCTTT.

This rearrangement joins TRBV24-1 to TRBJ2-2, with TRBD1 matching 9 bases. V shed 7 bases and J 5 bases; nucleotides not matched to a gene: 7. CDR1 and CDR2 from the germline V gene are KGHDR and SFDVKD. There are 15 residues in the CDR3. CDR3 nucleotide sequence: TGTGCCACCAGCCTTGGACAGGGGTGGACCGGGGAGCTGTTTTTT. This sequence encodes CATSLGQGWTGELFF.

This clone was detected once. The chain is built from TRBV4-2 and TRBJ1-6; D perhaps matches TRBD1 (6 bases). Germline V gene lookup returns CDR1 LGHNA and CDR2 YNFKEQ. Deletions cut 0 bases from V and 7 bases from J, with 10 bases between. This CDR3 spans 15 amino acids. Here the CDR3 reads CASSQDRQANSPLHF. CDR3 in DNA: TGTGCCAGCAGCCAAGATCGACAGGCCAATTCACCCCTCCACTTT.

The chain combines TRBV5-1 with TRBJ2-3, with 10 positions matching TRBD2. CDR1 is SGHRS, CDR2 YFSETQ, per germline. There are 16 residues in the CDR3. V trimming: 0 bases; J trimming: 3 bases; junction bases outside the gene matches: 4. The CDR3 protein is CASSLEAGGRTDTQYF. The DNA of the CDR3 is TGCGCCAGCAGCTTGGAAGCGGGGGGGCGTACAGATACGCAGTATTTT.

The rearrangement uses TRBV5-1 and TRBJ2-3; 9 bases map to TRBD2. Germline CDR1 is SGHRS and CDR2 is YFSETQ. With V trimmed by 0 bases and J by 6 bases, 8 bases remained unmatched. The CDR3 sequence is 16 residues long. In DNA, the CDR3 is TGCGCCAGCAGCTTGGGGAGCGGGGGGCCGTGGGATACGCAGTATTTT. Translation: CASSLGSGGPWDTQYF.

This chain links TRBV19 with TRBJ2-1; D not certain. Trimming left V 3 bases short and J 1 base short, with 7 bases between. The CDR3 has 14 amino acids. CDR1 and CDR2 (germline): LNHDA, SQIVND (reference sequence). The CDR3 DNA is TGTGCCAGTAGTATCGAGAGGTCCTACAATGAGCAGTTCTTC. Residues: CASSIERSYNEQFF.

The genes are TRBV28 and TRBJ2-3; weak D call: TRBD1 (6 bases). Deletions cut 7 bases from V and 1 base from J, with 18 bases between. The CDR3 totals 16 residues. Germline CDR1 MDHEN, CDR2 SYDVKM. CDR3 DNA: TGTGCCAGCACTGTCTTGGGGGCGCGGGGCACAGATACGCAGTATTTT. This sequence encodes CASTVLGARGTDTQYF.

The chain employs TRBV27 and TRBJ1-1; D remains ambiguous. This CDR3 contains 13 residues. Per germline, CDR1 MNHEY and CDR2 SMNVEV (reference sequence). V dropped 3 bases and J dropped 5 bases, with 10 bases sitting between them. DNA of the CDR3: TGTGCCAGCAGTTTTAACCCTAAGACTGAAGCTTTCTTT. Translated: CASSFNPKTEAFF.

The chain recombines TRBV6-5 with TRBJ2-7, with 7 bases fitting TRBD2. V shed 5 bases and J 3 bases; nucleotides not matched to a gene: 7. The CDR3 is 14 amino acids. Germline lookup yields CDR1 MNHEY and CDR2 SVGAGI. CDR3: CASSMTGGYYEQYF. The CDR3 DNA is TGTGCCAGCAGTATGACGGGGGGTTACTACGAGCAGTACTTC.